The source of this T cell receptor (beta chain) is a study of blood T cell repertoires in COVID-19. Study in general: Samples taken during acute and convalescent COVID-19 were collected in the United States, Italy and Spain.

Here immunoSEQ multiplex PCR was the method, and the copy in TCRdb shows in-frame clones only, minus some. The repertoire consists of some 250,000 clones, with around 80% occurring once and the leading ten covering 4.2%. The germline V gene has CDR1 MNHEY and CDR2 SMNVEV (reference sequence). Between the trimmed V and J ends, which lost 6 bases and 6 bases, there was a span of 14 bases. The CDR3 consists of 13 residues. Specimen: peripheral blood. This chain links TRBV27 with TRBJ1-1; the D is unclear. This receptor was taken from a man in his fifties or sixties with acute or convalescent COVID-19. CDR3 nucleotide sequence: TGTGCCAGCAGGACCTATAGGAGTTCTGAAGCTTTCTTT. This translates into CASRTYRSSEAFF.